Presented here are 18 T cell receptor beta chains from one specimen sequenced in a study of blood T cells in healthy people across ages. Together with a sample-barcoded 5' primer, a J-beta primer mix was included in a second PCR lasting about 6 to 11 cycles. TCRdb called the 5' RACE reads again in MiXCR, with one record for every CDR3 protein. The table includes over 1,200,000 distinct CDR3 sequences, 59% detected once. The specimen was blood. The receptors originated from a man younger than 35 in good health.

Here the CDR3 reads CASSQDSSGSNHEQFF. CDR3 DNA: TGTGCCAGCAGCCAAGATTCCAGCGGGAGTAACCATGAGCAGTTCTTC. The chain carries TRBV3-1 and TRBJ2-1; 8 bases are shared with TRBD2. The CDR3 runs to 16 residues. CDR1 and CDR2 (germline): LGHDT, YNNKEL (reference sequence). The V and J ends lost 0 bases and 8 bases, in that order; junction bases with no gene match: 9.

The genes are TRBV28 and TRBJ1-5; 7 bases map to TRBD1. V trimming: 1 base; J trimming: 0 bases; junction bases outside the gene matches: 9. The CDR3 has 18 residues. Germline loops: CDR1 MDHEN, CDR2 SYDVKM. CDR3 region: CASSLSRMTGYSNQPQHF. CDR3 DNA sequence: TGTGCCAGCAGTTTATCCCGAATGACAGGGTATAGCAATCAGCCCCAGCATTTT.

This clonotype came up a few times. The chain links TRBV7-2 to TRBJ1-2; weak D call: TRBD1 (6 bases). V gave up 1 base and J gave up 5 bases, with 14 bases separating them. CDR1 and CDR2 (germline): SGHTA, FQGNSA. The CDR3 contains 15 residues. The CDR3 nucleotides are TGTGCCAGCAGCTTAGAGGGGGTCTCCCTTTATGGCTACACCTTC. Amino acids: CASSLEGVSLYGYTF.

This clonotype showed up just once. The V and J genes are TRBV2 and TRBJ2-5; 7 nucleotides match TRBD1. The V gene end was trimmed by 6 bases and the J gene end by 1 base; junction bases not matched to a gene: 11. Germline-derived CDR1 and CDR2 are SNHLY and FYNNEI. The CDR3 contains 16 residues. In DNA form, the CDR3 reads TGTGCCAGCAGCCTTTACAGGGGCCCTATCCAAGAGACCCAGTACTTC. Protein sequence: CASSLYRGPIQETQYF.

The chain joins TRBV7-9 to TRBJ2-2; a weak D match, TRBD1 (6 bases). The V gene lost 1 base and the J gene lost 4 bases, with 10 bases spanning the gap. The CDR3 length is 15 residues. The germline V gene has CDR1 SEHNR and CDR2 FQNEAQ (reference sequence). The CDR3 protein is CASSLVVQGTGELFF. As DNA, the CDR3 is TGTGCCAGCAGCTTAGTTGTACAGGGCACCGGGGAGCTGTTTTTT.

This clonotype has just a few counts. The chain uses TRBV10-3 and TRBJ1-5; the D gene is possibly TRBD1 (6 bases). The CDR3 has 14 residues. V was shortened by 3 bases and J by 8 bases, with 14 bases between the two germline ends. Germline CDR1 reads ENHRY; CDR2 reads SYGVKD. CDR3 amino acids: CAISDLGASEPQHF. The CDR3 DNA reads TGTGCCATCAGTGACCTGGGGGCAAGTGAGCCCCAGCATTTT.

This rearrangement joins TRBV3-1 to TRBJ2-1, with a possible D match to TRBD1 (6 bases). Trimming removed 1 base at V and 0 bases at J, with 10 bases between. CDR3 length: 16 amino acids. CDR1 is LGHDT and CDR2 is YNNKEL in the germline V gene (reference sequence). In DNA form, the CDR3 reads TGTGCCAGCAGCCAAGTACAGGGAAGCTCCTACAATGAGCAGTTCTTC. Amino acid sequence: CASSQVQGSSYNEQFF.

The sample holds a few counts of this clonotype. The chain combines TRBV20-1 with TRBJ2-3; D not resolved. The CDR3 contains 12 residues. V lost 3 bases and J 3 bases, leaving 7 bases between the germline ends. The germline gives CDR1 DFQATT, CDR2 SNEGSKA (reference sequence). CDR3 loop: CSASGRTDTQYF. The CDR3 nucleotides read TGCAGTGCTAGCGGTCGGACAGATACGCAGTATTTT.

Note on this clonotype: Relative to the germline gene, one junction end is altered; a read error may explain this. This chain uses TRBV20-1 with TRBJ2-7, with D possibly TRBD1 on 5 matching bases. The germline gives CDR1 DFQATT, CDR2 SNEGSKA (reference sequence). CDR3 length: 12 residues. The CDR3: CSAGDRSYEQYF. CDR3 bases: TGCAGTGCTGGAGACAGATCCTACGAGCAGTACTTC.

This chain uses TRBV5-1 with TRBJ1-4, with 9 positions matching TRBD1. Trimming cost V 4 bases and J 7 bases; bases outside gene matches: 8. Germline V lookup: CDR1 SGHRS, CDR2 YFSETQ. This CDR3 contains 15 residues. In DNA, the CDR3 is TGCGCCAGCAGCCCGGGGACAGGGAGGCGTGAAAAACTGTTTTTT. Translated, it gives CASSPGTGRREKLFF.

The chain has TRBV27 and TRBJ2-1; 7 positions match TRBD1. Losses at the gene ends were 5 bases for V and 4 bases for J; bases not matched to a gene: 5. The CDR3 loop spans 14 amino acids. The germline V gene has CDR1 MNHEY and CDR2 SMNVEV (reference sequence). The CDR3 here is CASSPETGYNEQFF. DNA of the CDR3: TGTGCCAGCAGTCCAGAGACAGGGTACAATGAGCAGTTCTTC.

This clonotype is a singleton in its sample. The CDR3 DNA sequence: TGCAGTGGGACAGGGGCTTGGAATGAGCAGTTCTTC. Translated: CSGTGAWNEQFF. V is TRBV20-1 and J is TRBJ2-1, with 9 bases fitting TRBD1. V shed 7 bases, J shed 7 bases, and the junction held 5 bases outside the gene matches. The germline V gene encodes CDR1 DFQATT and CDR2 SNEGSKA (reference sequence). This CDR3 has 12 amino acids.

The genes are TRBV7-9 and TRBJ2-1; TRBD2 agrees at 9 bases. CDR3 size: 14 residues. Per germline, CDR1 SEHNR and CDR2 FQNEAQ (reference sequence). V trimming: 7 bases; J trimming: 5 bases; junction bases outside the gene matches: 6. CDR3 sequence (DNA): TGTGCCAGCACCGTGGGGACTAGCCACAATGAGCAGTTCTTC. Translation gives CASTVGTSHNEQFF.

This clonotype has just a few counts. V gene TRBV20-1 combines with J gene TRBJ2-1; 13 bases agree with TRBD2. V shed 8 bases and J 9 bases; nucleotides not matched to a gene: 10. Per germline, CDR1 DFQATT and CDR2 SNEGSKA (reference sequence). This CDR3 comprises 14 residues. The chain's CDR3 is CSILAGGPFVEQFF. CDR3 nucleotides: TGCAGTATACTAGCGGGGGGGCCATTCGTTGAGCAGTTCTTC.

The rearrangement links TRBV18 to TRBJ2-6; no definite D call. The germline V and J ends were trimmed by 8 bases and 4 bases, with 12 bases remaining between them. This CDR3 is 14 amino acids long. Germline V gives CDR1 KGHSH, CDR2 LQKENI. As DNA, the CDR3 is TGTGCCAGCCCCCGGAAGGCCGGGGCCAACGTCCTGACTTTC. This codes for CASPRKAGANVLTF.

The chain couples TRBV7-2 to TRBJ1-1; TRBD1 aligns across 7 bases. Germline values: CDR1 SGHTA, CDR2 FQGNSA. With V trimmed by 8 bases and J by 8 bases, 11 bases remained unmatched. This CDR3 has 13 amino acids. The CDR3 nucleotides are TGTGCCAGCTCCCAATTGAGGGACAGAGAAGCTTTCTTT. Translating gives CASSQLRDREAFF.

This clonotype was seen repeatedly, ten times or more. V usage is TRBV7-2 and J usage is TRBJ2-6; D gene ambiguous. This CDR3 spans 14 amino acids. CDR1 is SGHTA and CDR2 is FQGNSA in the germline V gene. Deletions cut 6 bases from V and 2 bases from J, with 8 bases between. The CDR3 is CASSLGTGANVLTF. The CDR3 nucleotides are TGTGCCAGCAGTCTGGGAACTGGGGCCAACGTCCTGACTTTC.

CDR3 region: CASGTGDEKLFF. CDR3 DNA: TGTGCCAGCGGGACAGGGGATGAAAAACTGTTTTTT. The V call is TRBV6-2 or TRBV6-3, the J call TRBJ1-4; 10 bases fit TRBD1. Germline assignment: CDR1 MNHEY and CDR2 SVGEGT. CDR3 length: 12 amino acids. V shed 8 bases, J shed 6 bases, and the junction held 0 bases outside the gene matches.